This TCR beta chain was obtained from a study of cytomegalovirus exposure and HLA in healthy donors. PCR was performed using 60 Vbeta and 13 Jbeta primers. TCRdb keeps only in-frame clones here, not all; method: immunoSEQ multiplex PCR. The sample shows 85,000 to 110,000 clones, around 76% of them seen only once. V was pared by 6 bases and J by 5 bases, with 10 bases between. The CDR3 spans 13 residues. Germline CDR1 MNHEY, CDR2 SVGAGI. Likely unrecorded immune exposures existed in these nominally healthy donors. The receptor was isolated from a woman aged 18-29 years in good health and CMV-seropositive. The chain uses TRBV6-5 and TRBJ2-2; D perhaps matches TRBD2 (6 bases). The sample was PBMCs. In DNA form, the CDR3 reads TGTGCCAGCAGAGAACGGGGGACCGGGGAGCTGTTTTTT. Its protein is CASRERGTGELFF.